This T cell receptor (beta chain) was found in a study of neoadjuvant nivolumab and ipilimumab in lung cancer. Study-wide points: Resected tumors had greater TCR richness and clonality than uninvolved lung.

Some clones are missing from TCRdb's copy, which holds only in-frame ones; the method was immunoSEQ multiplex PCR. The table records a few thousand clones, about 83% of them present only once. About this clone itself: The antigen remains unidentified.

The length of the CDR3 is 15 residues. V was clipped by 0 bases and J by 2 bases; unmatched bases: 1. Germline loops: CDR1 SGHNT, CDR2 YYREEE (reference sequence). V gene TRBV5-4 combines with J gene TRBJ2-5, with 10 bases aligning to TRBD2. The sample here was normal lung tissue adjacent to the tumor, taken after neoadjuvant nivolumab, alone or with ipilimumab, at or shortly before surgery. This TCR was sampled from an adult with non-small cell lung cancer. Some clones in this sample may be carry-over from other donors' samples. The CDR3 DNA follows: TGTGCCAGCAGCTTGGAAGCGGGAGGGCAAGAGACCCAGTACTTC. The encoded protein is CASSLEAGGQETQYF.